A single sample is the source of the 6 T cell receptor beta chains below, sequenced in a study of blood T cell repertoires in COVID-19. Assay used: immunoSEQ multiplex PCR; TCRdb lists only in-frame clones, some missing. The table shows some 410,000 clones, with roughly 90% occurring only once. Input material: PBMCs or T cells enriched from blood (not recorded which). These receptors originate from a young woman with acute COVID-19.

The chain links TRBV5-6 to TRBJ1-1; TRBD1 aligns across 7 bases. There are 16 residues in the CDR3. J lost 2 bases, V lost 4 bases, and 11 bases had no gene match. Germline CDR1 SGHDT, CDR2 YYEEEE. DNA of the CDR3: TGTGCCAGCAGCCCCTCCTTGACAGGGCCTAACACTGAAGCTTTCTTT. Amino acids: CASSPSLTGPNTEAFF.

This chain uses TRBV6-2 or TRBV6-3 with TRBJ1-5; D unresolved. Trimming cost V 5 bases and J 6 bases, with 8 bases left between them. From germline, CDR1 is MNHEY and CDR2 SVGEGT. The CDR3 has 12 amino acids. This chain's CDR3 is CASSPTGQPQHF. CDR3 DNA: TGTGCCAGCAGTCCGACGGGTCAGCCCCAGCATTTT.

This clone is a singleton in its sample. The V and J genes are TRBV3-1 (or the pseudogene TRBV3-2) and TRBJ1-5, with D possibly TRBD1 on 6 matching bases. The CDR3 contains 17 residues. From germline, CDR1 is LGHDT and CDR2 YNNKEL (reference sequence). The V end lost 0 bases, the J end lost 7 bases, and 19 bases lay between the germline ends. The CDR3 coding sequence is TGTGCCAGCAGCCAAGACCACCCGCACAGGGTAAACCAGCCCCAGCATTTT. Its protein product is CASSQDHPHRVNQPQHF.

The V and J genes are TRBV2 and TRBJ1-3; D gene uncertain. The CDR3 has 13 amino acids. Germline CDR1 SNHLY, CDR2 FYNNEI. Trimming shortened V by 7 bases and J by 4 bases, and 11 bases separated the two germline ends. CDR3 in DNA: TGTGCCAGCACCCAAGGGAGGGGAAACACCATATATTTT. It codes for CASTQGRGNTIYF.

The chain employs TRBV6-5 and TRBJ1-1; the D gene is possibly TRBD1 (6 bases). The germline CDR1 and CDR2 sequences are MNHEY and SVGAGI. The germline V and J ends were trimmed by 6 bases and 3 bases, with 11 bases remaining between them. The CDR3 spans 13 residues. The CDR3 here is CASSRGGDTEAFF. In DNA form, the CDR3 reads TGTGCCAGCAGCAGGGGAGGGGACACTGAAGCTTTCTTT.

The V and J genes are TRBV3-1 (or the pseudogene TRBV3-2) and TRBJ2-1; D unresolved. This CDR3 spans 15 amino acids. V lost 0 bases, J lost 0 bases, and 6 bases lay in between. Germline V gene sequence: CDR1 LGHDT, CDR2 YNNKEL (reference sequence). The CDR3 DNA sequence: TGTGCCAGCAGCCAAGAGGCCCGCTCCTACAATGAGCAGTTCTTC. It codes for CASSQEARSYNEQFF.